A single sample gave rise to the 30 T cell receptor beta chains below, sequenced in a study of T cells after yellow fever vaccination. One entry per CDR3 protein, called by TCRdb with MiXCR from the 5' RACE reads. This sample has 150,000 to 200,000 distinct CDR3 sequences, with roughly 8.8% found just once. The source material was CD8+ T cells sorted from PBMCs, sampled 45 days after the yellow fever booster vaccination. Receptors were obtained from a man younger than 30 who received the YFV17D yellow fever vaccine.

This clonotype was counted ten times or more. This chain joins TRBV7-9 and TRBJ1-2; D unclear. The CDR3 consists of 17 residues. Germline CDR1 reads SEHNR; CDR2 reads FQNEAQ (reference sequence). Trimming took 5 bases from V and 4 from J, leaving 23 bases between them. The CDR3 sequence is CASSRTPGSAAPYGYTF. DNA of the CDR3: TGTGCCAGCAGCCGAACCCCAGGCTCAGCCGCCCCCTATGGCTACACCTTC.

Only a few counts were recorded for this clonotype. This chain connects TRBV13 to TRBJ1-1; D perhaps matches TRBD1 (5 bases). Trimming stripped 4 bases from V and 3 bases from J, with 12 bases between. The CDR3 is 14 amino acids. From germline, CDR1 is PRHDT and CDR2 FYEKMQ (reference sequence). Written as DNA, the CDR3 is TGTGCCAGCAGCTCAGGACGGGACTACACTGAAGCTTTCTTT. Its translation is CASSSGRDYTEAFF. The variable domain in full, completed from reference TRBV13 and TRBJ1-1, reads AAGVIQSPRHLIKEKRETATLKCYPIPRHDTVYWYQQGPGQDPQFLISFYEKMQSDKGSIPDRFSAQQFSDYHSELNMSSLELGDSALYFCASSSGRDYTEAFFGQGTRLTVV.

This chain joins TRBV27 and TRBJ2-2, with unresolved D. The CDR3 loop spans 11 amino acids. V dropped 8 bases and J dropped 4 bases, with 5 bases sitting between them. CDR1 and CDR2 from the germline V gene are MNHEY and SMNVEV (reference sequence). DNA for the CDR3: TGTGCCAGCGGACGCACCGGGGAGCTGTTTTTT. Its protein product is CASGRTGELFF.

This clonotype turned up a few times. This rearrangement joins TRBV7-2 to TRBJ2-7, with TRBD1 matching over 9 bases. The trim removed 3 bases at V and 2 bases at J, leaving 5 bases unmatched. CDR1 is SGHTA and CDR2 is FQGNSA in the germline V gene. The CDR3 extends over 15 amino acids. CDR3 sequence (DNA): TGTGCCAGCAGCTTCACAGGGGGCTTAACCTACGAGCAGTACGTC. Translating it yields CASSFTGGLTYEQYV.

The sample holds a few counts of this clonotype. The J gene is TRBJ2-7, the V gene TRBV25-1, with D possibly TRBD1 on 6 matching bases. Germline values: CDR1 MGHDK, CDR2 SYGVNS. This CDR3 has 15 amino acids. The V and J ends lost 2 bases and 0 bases respectively, with 11 bases between them. The CDR3 DNA reads TGTGCCAGCAGTGAAGTTATAGGGGGCTCCTACGAGCAGTACGTC. It translates to CASSEVIGGSYEQYV.

This clonotype has more than one count but fewer than ten. V usage is TRBV6-2 or TRBV6-3 and J usage is TRBJ2-2; D remains unclear. Germline V gene data show CDR1 as MNHEY and CDR2 as SVGEGT. This CDR3 comprises 13 residues. Trimming removed 4 bases at V and 1 base at J, with 4 bases between. The CDR3 spells CASSWVNTGELFF. DNA of the CDR3: TGTGCCAGCAGTTGGGTGAACACCGGGGAGCTGTTTTTT.

This sequence joins TRBV9 and TRBJ1-1; perhaps TRBD1 as D (6 bases). Germline lookup yields CDR1 SGDLS and CDR2 YYNGEE. The CDR3 is 15 amino acids. V was pared by 0 bases and J by 1 base, with 10 bases between. Here the CDR3 reads CASSVEGHANTEAFF. CDR3 DNA: TGTGCCAGCAGCGTAGAGGGACACGCGAACACTGAAGCTTTCTTT.

This clonotype turned up a few times. The chain recombines TRBV4-3 with TRBJ1-4; the D is unclear. Germline V gene data show CDR1 as LGHNA and CDR2 as YSLEER. The CDR3 covers 16 residues. The ends were cut back, 0 bases at V and 8 bases at J, with 16 bases in the middle. The CDR3 spells CASSQDGRGSGEKLFF. CDR3 nucleotides: TGCGCCAGCAGCCAAGATGGAAGAGGGTCTGGCGAAAAACTGTTTTTT.

This clonotype was picked up many times. The rearrangement joins TRBV21-1 to TRBJ2-3; TRBD1 was called by the table and not checked on the DNA. TRBV21-1 is a documented pseudogene. The CDR3 spans 17 residues. The CDR3 sequence: CANFPPQLGGSTDTQYF. In DNA form, the CDR3 reads TGTGCCAACTTTCCCCCGCAATTGGGGGGCTCCACAGATACGCAGTATTTT.

J is TRBJ1-1 and V is TRBV7-8; D gene uncertain. This CDR3 has 12 residues. CDR1 and CDR2 from the germline V gene are SGHVS and FQNEAQ. With 1 base removed from V and 7 bases from J, the gap between germline ends came to 7 bases. The DNA for the CDR3 is TGTGCCAGCAGCTTAGAAGGGAATGAAGCTTTCTTT. As protein: CASSLEGNEAFF.

A few counts support this clonotype. This chain connects TRBV4-1 to TRBJ2-5; 9 positions agree with TRBD1. The CDR3 totals 15 residues. Germline trimming cut 4 bases from V and 1 base from J; bases unmatched to any gene: 4. Germline values: CDR1 MGHRA, CDR2 YSYEKL. CDR3 in amino acids: CASSRTGALQETQYF. As DNA, the CDR3 is TGCGCCAGCAGCCGGACAGGGGCCCTCCAAGAGACCCAGTACTTC.

This clonotype was detected ten times or more. The chain recombines TRBV2 with TRBJ1-1; D ambiguous. This CDR3 contains 11 residues. Germline V lookup: CDR1 SNHLY, CDR2 FYNNEI. Trimming stripped 6 bases from V and 5 bases from J, with 7 bases between. The CDR3 sequence: CASRDGTEAFF. The CDR3 DNA is TGTGCCAGCAGGGATGGGACTGAAGCTTTCTTT.

J is TRBJ2-1 and V is TRBV24-1; 7 bases match TRBD1. This CDR3 has 12 residues. Germline values: CDR1 KGHDR, CDR2 SFDVKD. V lost 2 bases to trimming and J lost 12 bases; unmatched junction nucleotides: 3. CDR3 protein: CATSDSGGRQFF. CDR3 DNA sequence: TGTGCCACCAGTGATTCAGGGGGTCGGCAGTTCTTC.

The CDR3 here is CASRPGQFSYEQYF. CDR3 nucleotides: TGTGCCAGCAGACCGGGACAGTTCTCCTACGAGCAGTACTTC. This chain joins TRBV6-5 and TRBJ2-7, with 7 nucleotides matching TRBD1. In germline, CDR1 is MNHEY, CDR2 SVGAGI. CDR3 size: 14 residues. V lost 6 bases to trimming and J lost 0 bases; unmatched junction nucleotides: 5.

V and J are TRBV16 and TRBJ2-1, with a weak D call TRBD2 (6 bases). The CDR3 length is 16 residues. Germline lookup yields CDR1 KGHSY and CDR2 FQNENV. Trimming cost V 2 bases and J 4 bases, with 15 bases left between them. This CDR3 reads CASSQDGGRGYNEQFF. CDR3 nucleotides: TGTGCCAGCAGCCAAGACGGTGGTCGGGGGTACAATGAGCAGTTCTTC.

V and J are TRBV6-5 and TRBJ2-4, with no clear D. V lost 4 bases, J lost 5 bases, and 9 bases lay in between. The CDR3 is 13 amino acids. The germline gives CDR1 MNHEY, CDR2 SVGAGI. The CDR3 DNA reads as TGTGCCAGCAGTTCGGTCGCCGAAAACATTCAGTACTTC. It is translated as CASSSVAENIQYF.

CDR3 nucleotide sequence: TGTGCCAGCTCACCACCCGGGACAGCTCATTCTAACTATGGCTACACCTTC. This encodes CASSPPGTAHSNYGYTF. This chain joins TRBV18 and TRBJ1-2; 7 bases fit TRBD1. The germline V gene has CDR1 KGHSH and CDR2 LQKENI. The CDR3 has 17 amino acids. V shed 0 bases and J 0 bases; nucleotides not matched to a gene: 7.

This clonotype was detected only a few times. This chain uses TRBV5-1 with TRBJ2-7, with 8 bases fitting TRBD1. This CDR3 spans 15 amino acids. The germline V gene encodes CDR1 SGHRS and CDR2 YFSETQ. Trimming took 4 bases from V and 3 from J; bases not matched to a gene: 9. The CDR3 here is CASSPRTGNLYEQYV. CDR3 coding DNA: TGCGCCAGCAGCCCTAGGACAGGGAACCTCTACGAGCAGTACGTC.

This clonotype was counted between two and nine times. The chain recombines TRBV6-5 with TRBJ1-2; 10 nucleotides match TRBD1. CDR1 MNHEY and CDR2 SVGAGI come from the germline V gene. The junction had 9 bases not matched to a gene; V was cut back by 4 bases and J by 1 base. This CDR3 spans 17 amino acids. The CDR3 reads CASSSKGTGVLNYGYTF. DNA for the CDR3: TGTGCCAGCAGTTCCAAAGGGACAGGGGTTCTTAACTATGGCTACACCTTC.

The genes are TRBV19 and TRBJ2-3; D not resolved. Trimming removed 2 bases at V and 2 bases at J, with 11 bases between. This CDR3 comprises 15 residues. From germline, CDR1 is LNHDA and CDR2 SQIVND (reference sequence). The CDR3 spells CASSILPSITDTQYF. CDR3 sequence (DNA): TGTGCCAGTAGTATACTCCCTTCTATCACAGATACGCAGTATTTT. Full variable domain (rest looked up from reference TRBV19 and TRBJ2-3): DGGITQSPKYLFRKEGQNVTLSCEQNLNHDAMYWYRQDPGQGLRLIYYSQIVNDFQKGDIAEGYSVSREKKESFPLTVTSAQKNPTAFYLCASSILPSITDTQYFGPGTRLTVL.

In this sample, this clonotype turned up a few times. V and J are TRBV5-1 and TRBJ1-1; D remains ambiguous. The CDR3 has 14 amino acids. V shed 4 bases and J shed 1 base, with 11 bases lying between them. In germline, CDR1 is SGHRS, CDR2 YFSETQ. DNA for the CDR3: TGCGCCAGCAGCGTGGTGGCCAGGAACACTGAAGCTTTCTTT. It codes for CASSVVARNTEAFF. Full variable domain (outside the CDR3, taken from reference TRBV5-1 and TRBJ1-1): KAGVTQTPRYLIKTRGQQVTLSCSPISGHRSVSWYQQTPGQGLQFLFEYFSETQRNKGNFPGRFSGRQFSNSRSEMNVSTLELGDSALYLCASSVVARNTEAFFGQGTRLTVV.

In its sample, this clonotype was seen many times. The chain links TRBV15 to TRBJ2-3; D is possibly TRBD2 (6 bases). V was trimmed by 2 bases and J by 3 bases, leaving 15 bases between them. This CDR3 contains 16 residues. Germline V gene lookup returns CDR1 LNHNV and CDR2 YYDKDF (reference sequence). CDR3: CATSRTRDSGTDTQYF. The CDR3, as DNA: TGTGCCACCAGCAGAACCCGGGACTCCGGTACAGATACGCAGTATTTT. Full variable domain (remainder filled in from reference TRBV15 and TRBJ2-3): DAMVIQNPRYQVTQFGKPVTLSCSQTLNHNVMYWYQQKSSQAPKLLFHYYDKDFNNEADTPDNFQSRRPNTSFCFLDIRSPGLGDTAMYLCATSRTRDSGTDTQYFGPGTRLTVL.

To note about this clonotype: At one end the junction does not follow the germline gene, possibly because of a read error. This chain uses TRBV19 with TRBJ2-1; 7 bases fit TRBD2. This CDR3 is built from 16 residues. The germline CDR1 and CDR2 sequences are LNHDA and SQIVND (reference sequence). The CDR3 DNA follows: TGTGCCAGTAGGATAGGGGCTAGCGGAGGAGGGAATGAGCAGTTCTTC. Translation: CASRIGASGGGNEQFF.

The V and J genes are TRBV6-2 or TRBV6-3 and TRBJ2-1, with 11 bases aligning to TRBD2. The CDR3 is 19 residues long. Germline V gene sequence: CDR1 MNHEY, CDR2 SVGEGT. Trimming cost V 7 bases and J 8 bases; bases outside gene matches: 22. CDR3 loop: CASTALSETSGVISHEQFF. Written as DNA, the CDR3 is TGTGCCAGCACCGCCCTTTCTGAGACTAGCGGGGTAATCTCCCATGAGCAGTTCTTC.

The chain links TRBV5-1 to TRBJ1-1; D may be TRBD1 (6 bases). Trimming took 0 bases from V and 0 from J, leaving 18 bases between them. In germline, CDR1 is SGHRS, CDR2 YFSETQ. This CDR3 is built from 18 residues. The CDR3 spells CASSLVSGEFGMNTEAFF. CDR3 nucleotide sequence: TGCGCCAGCAGCTTGGTGTCAGGGGAGTTCGGGATGAACACTGAAGCTTTCTTT.

The rearrangement joins TRBV7-6 to TRBJ2-7; D unclear. V lost 6 bases and J 3 bases, leaving 18 bases between the germline ends. The length of the CDR3 is 15 residues. Germline V gene data show CDR1 as SGHVS and CDR2 as FNYEAQ. This CDR3 reads CASSSGRHLGYEQYF. CDR3 DNA: TGTGCCAGCAGTTCTGGACGGCATCTAGGCTACGAGCAGTACTTC.

This clonotype was counted between two and nine times. The V and J genes are TRBV2 and TRBJ1-1; D not resolved. Trimming took off 3 bases at V and 2 bases at J, with 7 bases between the two ends. Germline loops: CDR1 SNHLY, CDR2 FYNNEI. The CDR3 spans 13 residues. CDR3 residues: CASSETYNTEAFF. DNA for the CDR3: TGTGCCAGCAGTGAGACATACAACACTGAAGCTTTCTTT.

This sequence joins TRBV7-2 and TRBJ2-5, with 8 bases lining up with TRBD2. Looked up from germline, CDR1 is SGHTA and CDR2 is FQGNSA. This CDR3 has 15 residues. Trimming cost V 2 bases and J 2 bases; bases outside gene matches: 4. For the CDR3, the DNA is TGTGCCAGCAGCTTATTAGCGGGGAATCAAGAGACCCAGTACTTC. This translates into CASSLLAGNQETQYF.

The chain links TRBV20-1 to TRBJ2-5, with TRBD2 matching 8 bases. Per germline, CDR1 DFQATT and CDR2 SNEGSKA (reference sequence). This CDR3 spans 16 amino acids. After removal of 0 bases from V and 3 bases from J, the junction contained 9 bases not matched to a gene. In DNA form, the CDR3 reads TGCAGTGCTAGAGAGGTACCGGGACTAGACAAAGAGACCCAGTACTTC. Amino acids: CSAREVPGLDKETQYF.

The chain is built from TRBV13 and TRBJ1-4; 10 bases map to TRBD1. CDR1 and CDR2 from the germline V gene are PRHDT and FYEKMQ (reference sequence). The V segment lost 5 bases and the J segment 5 bases; nucleotides outside the gene matches: 5. CDR3 size: 15 residues. CDR3 in amino acids: CASSPPGQGNEKLFF. In DNA, the CDR3 is TGTGCCAGCAGCCCACCGGGACAGGGGAATGAAAAACTGTTTTTT.